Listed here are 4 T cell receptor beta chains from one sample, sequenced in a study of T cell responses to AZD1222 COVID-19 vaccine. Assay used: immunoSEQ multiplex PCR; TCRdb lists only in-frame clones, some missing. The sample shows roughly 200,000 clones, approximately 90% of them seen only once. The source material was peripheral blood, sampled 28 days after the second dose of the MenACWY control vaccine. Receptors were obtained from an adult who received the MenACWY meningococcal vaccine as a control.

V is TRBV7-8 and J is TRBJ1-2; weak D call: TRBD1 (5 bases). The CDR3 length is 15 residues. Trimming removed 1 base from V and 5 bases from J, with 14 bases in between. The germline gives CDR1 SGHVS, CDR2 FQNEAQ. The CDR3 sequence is CASSLGNGGVYGYTF. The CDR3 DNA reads TGTGCCAGCAGCTTAGGAAACGGGGGGGTATATGGCTACACCTTC.

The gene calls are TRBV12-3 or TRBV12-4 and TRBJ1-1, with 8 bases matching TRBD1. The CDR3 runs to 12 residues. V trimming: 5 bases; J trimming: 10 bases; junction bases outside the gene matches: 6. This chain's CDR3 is CASSLTDRAAFF. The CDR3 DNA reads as TGTGCCAGCAGTCTAACGGACAGGGCAGCTTTCTTT.

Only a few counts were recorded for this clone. In DNA, the CDR3 is TGTGCCAGCAGTTTAGGGCAGAACAATGAGCAGTTCTTC. This sequence encodes CASSLGQNNEQFF. The chain combines TRBV12-3 or TRBV12-4 with TRBJ2-1; no reliable D call. V was pared by 1 base and J by 5 bases, with 6 bases between. The CDR3 loop spans 13 amino acids.

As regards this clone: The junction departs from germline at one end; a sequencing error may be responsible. The CDR3 protein is CASSGPRREGTDTQYF. The DNA of the CDR3 is TGTGCCAGCAGTGGCCCCAGGCGGGAGGGCACCGATACGCAGTATTTT. The rearrangement joins TRBV28 to TRBJ2-3; TRBD2 matches 9 bases. This CDR3 is built from 16 residues. The germline CDR1 and CDR2 sequences are MDHEN and SYDVKM.